This record looks at one T cell receptor (beta chain) sequence and its context. Trimming left V 7 bases short and J 3 bases short, with 4 bases between. Germline V gene lookup returns CDR1 MNHEY and CDR2 SVGAGI. The CDR3 has 11 amino acids. Sequenced by immunoSEQ multiplex PCR; TCRdb stores in-frame clones only, minus some. The sample has tens of thousands of clones, 90% to 95% seen once. This entry is derived from a study of OX40 agonist ivuxolimab in advanced cancers. The receptor was derived from an adult with an advanced solid tumor such as melanoma, head and neck, liver or kidney cancer. This chain uses TRBV6-5 with TRBJ2-1; D remains unclear. Source: CD4+ or CD8+ T cells sorted from blood, taken in a trial of the OX40 agonist ivuxolimab. The CDR3 loop reads CASKVYNEQFF. CDR3 DNA sequence: TGTGCCAGCAAGGTCTACAATGAGCAGTTCTTC.